This TCR beta chain appears in the sequencing data of a study of glioma-infiltrating T cells. TCR alpha and beta CDR3 regions were amplified from RNA using iRepertoire nested multiplex PCR. Each CDR3 protein gets one entry after TCRdb re-called the multiplex PCR reads with MiXCR. The sample includes under 150,000 distinct CDR3 sequences, roughly a quarter of them seen just once. From germline, CDR1 is MDHEN and CDR2 SYDVKM. The CDR3 length is 15 residues. Trimming pared 7 bases from V and 2 bases from J, leaving 17 bases between. The sequence derives from a human donor with low-grade glioma or glioblastoma, undergoing nonglioma brain surgery, or in good health (not recorded which). The chain recombines TRBV28 with TRBJ1-1, with TRBD1 as a possible D gene (5 bases). The source material was glioma tissue, nonneoplastic brain tissue, or PBMCs (not recorded which). The CDR3 sequence is CASTQSYGGNTEAFF. The CDR3 DNA is TGTGCCAGCACACAATCGTACGGGGGAAACACTGAAGCTTTCTTT.